The rows below give T cell receptor beta chains drawn from one sample of a study of T cell responses to AZD1222 COVID-19 vaccine. Measured with immunoSEQ multiplex PCR; TCRdb has only the in-frame clones, and not every one. The sample contains under 85,000 clones, around 90% of which appear only once. This specimen was peripheral blood, taken on day 0 of AZD1222 vaccination. The receptor set was obtained from an adult in good health. CDR3s include the opening cysteine and the closing phenylalanine or tryptophan. A D gene is named only where the DNA matches it firmly. Size values are once, few and many counts, or a class for expanded clones, and some rows have none.

J gene: TRBJ2-1; clone size: NA; V gene: TRBV5-1; D gene: NA; CDR3 DNA: TGCGCCAGCAGCCTGGAAGTTGGACGGATAAACAATGAGCAGTTCTTC; CDR3 protein: CASSLEVGRINNEQFF
J gene: TRBJ1-5; clone size: NA; V gene: TRBV3-1/TRBV3-2; D gene: NA; CDR3 DNA: TGTGCCAGCAGCCAAGGTGGGACACAGAATCAGCCCCAGCATTTT; CDR3 protein: CASSQGGTQNQPQHF
J gene: TRBJ1-1; clone size: NA; V gene: TRBV10-2; D gene: NA; CDR3 DNA: TGCGCCAGCATCGTCGACAGGCTTAACACTGAAGCTTTCTTT; CDR3 protein: CASIVDRLNTEAFF
J gene: TRBJ2-2; clone size: NA; V gene: TRBV7-8; D gene: NA; CDR3 DNA: TGTGCCAGCAGCTTAGGATGGGACGGCCCGGCCGGGGAGCTGTTTTTT; CDR3 protein: CASSLGWDGPAGELFF
J gene: TRBJ1-3; clone size: NA; V gene: TRBV11-2; D gene: NA; CDR3 DNA: TGTGCCAGCAGCTTTGGGCAGGGACGAAACACCATATATTTT; CDR3 protein: CASSFGQGRNTIYF
J gene: TRBJ2-1; clone size: NA; V gene: TRBV7-2; D gene: NA; CDR3 DNA: TGTGCCAGCAGCTTAGGAGCGAACAATGAGCAGTTCTTC; CDR3 protein: CASSLGANNEQFF
J gene: TRBJ1-2; clone size: NA; V gene: TRBV6-5; D gene: NA; CDR3 DNA: TGTGCCAGCAGTTACTCCCAGGGCAGGGTCGAGGGCTACACCTTC; CDR3 protein: CASSYSQGRVEGYTF
J gene: TRBJ1-2; clone size: NA; V gene: TRBV7-2; D gene: TRBD1; CDR3 DNA: TGTGCCAGCAGCTTAGAGGGGGCCCTCTATGGCTACACCTTC; CDR3 protein: CASSLEGALYGYTF
J gene: TRBJ2-4; clone size: NA; V gene: TRBV5-5; D gene: NA; CDR3 DNA: TGTGCCAGCAGCTTGGCAGCCCCTAGCGAAACCAAAAACATTCAGTACTTC; CDR3 protein: CASSLAAPSETKNIQYF
J gene: TRBJ2-5; clone size: NA; V gene: TRBV30; D gene: TRBD2; CDR3 DNA: TGTGCCTGGAGGGGAGCGGGAGCAGAGACCCAGTACTTC; CDR3 protein: CAWRGAGAETQYF
J gene: TRBJ1-1; clone size: NA; V gene: TRBV5-6; D gene: TRBD1; CDR3 DNA: TGTGCCAGCAGCAGAGGACAGGTTGTCCCTGAAGCTTTCTTT; CDR3 protein: CASSRGQVVPEAFF
J gene: TRBJ2-7; clone size: NA; V gene: TRBV6-5; D gene: NA; CDR3 DNA: TGTGCCAGCACCCTCGAGGGCGAGGGTGAGCAGTACTTC; CDR3 protein: CASTLEGEGEQYF
J gene: TRBJ2-2; clone size: NA; V gene: TRBV19; D gene: TRBD2; CDR3 DNA: TGTGCCAGTATCAAGGGGACTAGCGGTACCGGGGAGCTGTTTTTT; CDR3 protein: CASIKGTSGTGELFF
J gene: TRBJ2-7; clone size: NA; V gene: TRBV7-3; D gene: NA; CDR3 DNA: TGTGCCAGCAGCCGAGGGGGAGGGAAGTCCTACGAGCAGTACTTC; CDR3 protein: CASSRGGGKSYEQYF
J gene: TRBJ2-4; clone size: NA; V gene: TRBV6-1; D gene: NA; CDR3 DNA: TGTGCCAGCAGTGCTACCCTGTCAGGGGCGGGGGCCAAAAACATTCAGTACTTC; CDR3 protein: CASSATLSGAGAKNIQYF
J gene: TRBJ1-1; clone size: once; V gene: TRBV25-1; D gene: NA; CDR3 DNA: TGTGCCAGCAGTGTTCGAGGTATGAACACTGAAGCTTTCTTT; CDR3 protein: CASSVRGMNTEAFF
J gene: TRBJ1-2; clone size: NA; V gene: TRBV7-8; D gene: TRBD1; CDR3 DNA: TGTGCCAGCAGCCTGACAGGGGGCTTCTATGGCTACACCTTC; CDR3 protein: CASSLTGGFYGYTF
J gene: TRBJ2-7; clone size: NA; V gene: TRBV7-8; D gene: NA; CDR3 DNA: TGTGCCAGCAGCCGTACAAGCTACGAGCAGTACTTC; CDR3 protein: CASSRTSYEQYF